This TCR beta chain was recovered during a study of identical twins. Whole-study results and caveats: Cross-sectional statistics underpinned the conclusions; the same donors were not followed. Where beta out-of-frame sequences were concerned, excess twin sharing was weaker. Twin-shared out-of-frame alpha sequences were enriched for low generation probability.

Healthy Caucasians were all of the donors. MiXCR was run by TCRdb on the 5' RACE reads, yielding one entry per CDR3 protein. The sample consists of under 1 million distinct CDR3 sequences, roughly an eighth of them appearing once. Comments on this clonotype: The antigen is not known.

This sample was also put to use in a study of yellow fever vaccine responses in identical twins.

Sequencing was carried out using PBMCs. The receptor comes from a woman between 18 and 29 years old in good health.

CDR3 loop: CASQRTGEAFF. Here the CDR3 DNA reads TGTGCCAGCCAAAGGACAGGGGAGGCTTTCTTT. The rearrangement uses TRBV6-1 and TRBJ1-1, with 9 nucleotides matching TRBD1. CDR1 and CDR2 from the germline V gene are MNHNS and SASEGT. This CDR3 is 11 amino acids long. Unmatched junction bases numbered 6, after V lost 8 bases and J lost 11 bases.